The following is a TCR beta chain sequence with its context. Its matching antigen is unknown. This sample is drawn from a study of long-term antiretroviral therapy in people with HIV. Looking at the study overall: Sampling started about a decade before the 2015 immediate-ART recommendation. Study-wide results and limits: Post-treatment diversity went higher with ART but stayed below transplant donor controls.

Runs used v3.0 of the immunoSEQ assay and were done at survey level. TCRdb's table, derived via immunoSEQ multiplex PCR, lists solely in-frame clones and lacks some. The sample carries fewer than 20,000 clones, around 81% recorded once. Treatment for every participant with HIV took place in the United States. Trimming left V 0 bases short and J 5 bases short, with 9 bases between. The CDR3 runs to 14 residues. Per germline, CDR1 SGDLS and CDR2 YYNGEE. The TCR originated in a man in his fifties with HIV. The specimen was unsorted PBMCs, collected 0.3 years before starting antiretroviral therapy. The gene calls are TRBV9 and TRBJ2-1; no clear D gene. CDR3 coding DNA: TGTGCCAGCAGCGTAGCCCCCATCGACAATGAGCAGTTCTTC. It is translated as CASSVAPIDNEQFF. The variable domain in full, with the rest retrieved from reference TRBV9 and TRBJ2-1, is DSGVTQTPKHLITATGQRVTLRCSPRSGDLSVYWYQQSLDQGLQFLIQYYNGEERAKGNILERFSAQQFPDLHSELNLSSLELGDSALYFCASSVAPIDNEQFFGPGTRLTVL.